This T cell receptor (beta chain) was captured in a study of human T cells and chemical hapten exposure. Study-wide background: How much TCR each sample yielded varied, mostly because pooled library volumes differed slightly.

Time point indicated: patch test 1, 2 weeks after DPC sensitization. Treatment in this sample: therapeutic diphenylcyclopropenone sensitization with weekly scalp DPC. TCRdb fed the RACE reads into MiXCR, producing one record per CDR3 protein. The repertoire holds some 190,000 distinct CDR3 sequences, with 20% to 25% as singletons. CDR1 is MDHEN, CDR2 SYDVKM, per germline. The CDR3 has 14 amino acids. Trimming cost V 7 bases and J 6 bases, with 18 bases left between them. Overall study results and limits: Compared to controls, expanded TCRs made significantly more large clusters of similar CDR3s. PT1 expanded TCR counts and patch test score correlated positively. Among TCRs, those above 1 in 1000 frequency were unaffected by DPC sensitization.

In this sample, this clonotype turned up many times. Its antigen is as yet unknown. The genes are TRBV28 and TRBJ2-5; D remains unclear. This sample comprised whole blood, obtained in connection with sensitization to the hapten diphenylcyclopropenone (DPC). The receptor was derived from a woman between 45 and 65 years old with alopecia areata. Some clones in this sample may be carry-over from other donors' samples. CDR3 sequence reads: CASKKGNLGKTQYF. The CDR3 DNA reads TGTGCCAGCAAAAAAGGGAATCTGGGTAAGACCCAGTACTTC. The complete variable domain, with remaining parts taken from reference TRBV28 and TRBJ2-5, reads DVKVTQSSRYLVKRTGEKVFLECVQDMDHENMFWYRQDPGLGLRLIYFSYDVKMKEKGDIPEGYSVSREKKERFSLILESASTNQTSMYLCASKKGNLGKTQYFGPGTRLLVL.